This T cell receptor (beta chain) was identified in a study of blood T cell repertoires in COVID-19. Study overall: Specimens from acute and convalescent COVID-19 originated in the United States, Italy and Spain.

This CDR3 has 14 residues. Trimming cost V 0 bases and J 11 bases, with 14 bases left between them. Germline V lookup: CDR1 LNHDA, CDR2 SQIVND (reference sequence). Original analysis: Researchers report that nucleated cell counts were estimated from reference gene primer amplification. This table comes from immunoSEQ multiplex PCR, and its TCRdb copy is limited to in-frame clones, with some not included. That table furnishes V, J and clone size, whereas the DNA furnished D and trimming. Here the sample spans 75,000 to 100,000 clones, about 89% being singletons. The sequence was collected from a human donor with acute or convalescent COVID-19. The donor label of this sample is uncertain. The specimen sequenced was peripheral blood. This chain joins TRBV19 and TRBJ1-5; D remains unclear. CDR3 coding DNA: TGTGCCAGTAGTATAGATCGGGTGGCCGCCGCCCAGCATTTT. It codes for CASSIDRVAAAQHF. Together with reference TRBV19 and TRBJ1-5, the CDR3 gives the full variable domain: DGGITQSPKYLFRKEGQNVTLSCEQNLNHDAMYWYRQDPGQGLRLIYYSQIVNDFQKGDIAEGYSVSREKKESFPLTVTSAQKNPTAFYLCASSIDRVAAAQHFGDGTRLSIL.